The subject of this entry is one T cell receptor beta chain. The data are from a study of blood T cell repertoires in COVID-19. Study at large: Sample material is recorded as cDNA or gDNA derived from T cells, B-cell-depleted T cells, or PBMCs.

Profiled with immunoSEQ multiplex PCR; TCRdb holds only in-frame clones, not every one. This sample has about 53,000 clones; more than 80% occur once, and the top ten carry about 2.5%. The sequenced material came from peripheral blood. The receptor's source is a man older than 75 with acute or convalescent COVID-19.

The CDR3 region has the DNA TGTGCCAGCAGCCGAGGGGGGGGACAGCCCCAGCATTTT. Its protein is CASSRGGGQPQHF. The chain uses TRBV14 and TRBJ1-5; possibly TRBD1 for D (6 bases). The CDR3 is 13 amino acids. The ends were cut back, 4 bases at V and 7 bases at J, with 11 bases in the middle. The germline V gene encodes CDR1 SGHDN and CDR2 FVKESK. Combining the CDR3 with reference TRBV14 and TRBJ1-5 gives the whole variable domain EAGVTQFPSHSVIEKGQTVTLRCDPISGHDNLYWYRRVMGKEIKFLLHFVKESKQDESGMPNNRFLAERTGGTYSTLKVQPAELEDSGVYFCASSRGGGQPQHFGDGTRLSIL.